One and the same sample provided the 24 T cell receptor beta chains below, sequenced in a study of control samples from healthy donors and cancer patients. Assay used: immunoSEQ multiplex PCR; TCRdb lists only in-frame clones, some missing. The data contain approximately 49,000 clones, more than 70% of them singletons. Material: PBMCs. The origin of the receptors is a man aged 35 to 55 with colorectal cancer.

This rearrangement joins TRBV19 to TRBJ1-5; D unresolved. V was clipped by 5 bases and J by 3 bases, with 11 bases between them. CDR3 length equals 14 residues. Germline V CDR1 and CDR2: LNHDA, SQIVND (reference sequence). In nucleotides, the CDR3 is TGTGCCAGTAGTGACGGACGGATCAATCAGCCCCAGCATTTT. Its protein product is CASSDGRINQPQHF.

V and J are TRBV9 and TRBJ1-6, with 9 bases matching TRBD1. Trimming removed 3 bases from V and 11 bases from J; junction bases left unmatched: 9. The germline gives CDR1 SGDLS, CDR2 YYNGEE. This CDR3 comprises 15 residues. The CDR3 coding sequence is TGTGCCAGCAGCGGAGGACAGGGGAATCCGACACCCCTCCACTTT. As protein: CASSGGQGNPTPLHF.

This chain connects TRBV19 to TRBJ2-5; 11 bases are a match to TRBD2. This CDR3 has 14 amino acids. The V gene's germline CDR1 is LNHDA and CDR2 SQIVND (reference sequence). With V trimmed by 4 bases and J by 4 bases, 2 bases remained unmatched. CDR3 in DNA: TGTGCCAGTAGTAATAGCGGGAGGGGAGAGACCCAGTACTTC. It yields the protein CASSNSGRGETQYF.

The chain has TRBV3-1 (or the pseudogene TRBV3-2) and TRBJ1-2; no firm D call. The CDR3 covers 14 residues. Germline values: CDR1 LGHDT, CDR2 YNNKEL (reference sequence). V was clipped by 0 bases and J by 7 bases, with 12 bases between them. CDR3 in DNA: TGTGCCAGCAGCCAAGATCGAGCTATTAGTGGCTACACCTTC. This encodes CASSQDRAISGYTF.

This sequence joins TRBV14 and TRBJ2-1; D is perhaps TRBD2 (5 bases). The germline gives CDR1 SGHDN, CDR2 FVKESK. The V end lost 0 bases, the J end lost 4 bases, and 10 bases lay between the germline ends. This CDR3 has 15 amino acids. The CDR3 DNA reads as TGTGCCAGCAGCCAAGATTGGCGGGTTTACAATGAGCAGTTCTTC. Amino acid sequence: CASSQDWRVYNEQFF.

The chain employs TRBV11-2 and TRBJ2-1, with 9 nucleotides matching TRBD2. In germline, CDR1 is SGHAT, CDR2 FQNNGV. This CDR3 contains 15 residues. After removal of 5 bases from V and 4 bases from J, the junction contained 6 bases not matched to a gene. This CDR3 reads CASSLGAGGYNEQFF. DNA for the CDR3: TGTGCCAGCAGCCTGGGGGCGGGAGGGTACAATGAGCAGTTCTTC.

The chain employs TRBV7-9 and TRBJ1-1; D is uncertain. Trimming cost V 0 bases and J 1 base, with 12 bases left between them. Germline V gene data show CDR1 as SEHNR and CDR2 as FQNEAQ (reference sequence). The CDR3 runs 16 residues. The CDR3 loop reads CASSLALGQANTEAFF. The CDR3 nucleotides are TGTGCCAGCAGCTTAGCCCTCGGGCAGGCGAACACTGAAGCTTTCTTT.

The genes are TRBV9 and TRBJ1-4, with D tentatively TRBD1 (6 bases). V was clipped by 3 bases and J by 1 base, with 7 bases between them. The CDR3 runs 14 residues. Germline V CDR1 and CDR2: SGDLS, YYNGEE. In DNA, the CDR3 is TGTGCCAGCAGCGCGGGACAAACTAATGAAAAACTGTTTTTT. Protein: CASSAGQTNEKLFF.

The J gene is TRBJ1-6, the V gene TRBV28; a possible D gene is TRBD1 (6 bases). The CDR3 contains 15 residues. Between the trimmed V and J ends, which lost 7 bases and 4 bases, there was a span of 14 bases. Germline loops: CDR1 MDHEN, CDR2 SYDVKM. CDR3 region: CASTHQGIYNSPLHF. DNA for the CDR3: TGTGCCAGCACTCATCAGGGGATATATAATTCACCCCTCCACTTT.

The chain links TRBV19 to TRBJ2-5; D unclear. The CDR3 sequence is 13 residues long. The germline V gene encodes CDR1 LNHDA and CDR2 SQIVND (reference sequence). The V end was cut by 3 bases, the J end by 3 bases, with 8 bases between. As DNA, the CDR3 is TGTGCCAGTAGTATGGACGGAGAAGAGACCCAGTACTTC. It translates to CASSMDGEETQYF. Looking up the rest from reference TRBV19 and TRBJ2-5 gives the full variable domain: DGGITQSPKYLFRKEGQNVTLSCEQNLNHDAMYWYRQDPGQGLRLIYYSQIVNDFQKGDIAEGYSVSREKKESFPLTVTSAQKNPTAFYLCASSMDGEETQYFGPGTRLLVL.

The DNA for the CDR3 is TGTGCCACCAGTGATTCTTCTGTCAATGAGCAGTTCTTC. Translating gives CATSDSSVNEQFF. This chain links TRBV24-1 with TRBJ2-1; D call uncertain. CDR1 KGHDR and CDR2 SFDVKD come from the germline V gene. Trimming took 2 bases from V and 6 from J, leaving 7 bases between them. CDR3 length equals 13 residues.

This clone has a single count. The J gene is TRBJ2-3, the V gene TRBV4-3; D unclear. The CDR3 runs 16 residues. V was cut by 0 bases and J by 2 bases, with 12 bases left in between. Germline V gene lookup returns CDR1 LGHNA and CDR2 YSLEER. CDR3 DNA: TGCGCCAGCAGCCAAGATTTAGGCCAGCCCACAGATACGCAGTATTTT. Translated, it gives CASSQDLGQPTDTQYF.

The chain is built from TRBV28 and TRBJ2-7, with D uncertain. Germline-derived CDR1 and CDR2 are MDHEN and SYDVKM. With 3 bases removed from V and 10 bases from J, the gap between germline ends came to 22 bases. The CDR3 contains 15 residues. The CDR3 protein is CASSFFWQEYEFQYF. In DNA form, the CDR3 reads TGTGCCAGCAGTTTTTTTTGGCAGGAGTACGAGTTTCAGTACTTC.

The chain employs TRBV6-1 and TRBJ2-3; TRBD2 matches at 8 bases. The CDR3 sequence is 17 residues long. Germline CDR1 is MNHNS and CDR2 is SASEGT. With V trimmed by 3 bases and J by 0 bases, 8 bases remained unmatched. This CDR3 is CASSDRVTSGSTDTQYF. DNA for the CDR3: TGTGCCAGCAGTGATCGGGTCACTAGCGGCAGCACAGATACGCAGTATTTT.

The chain carries TRBV12-3 or TRBV12-4 and TRBJ2-1; D gene uncertain. The CDR3 contains 10 residues. The V and J ends lost 9 bases and 15 bases respectively, with 15 bases between them. CDR3 amino acids: CASGRRGLFF. CDR3 nucleotide sequence: TGTGCCAGTGGAAGGAGAGGCCTGTTCTTC.

The chain is built from TRBV9 and TRBJ2-1; no definite D call. The CDR3 runs 16 residues. V dropped 0 bases and J dropped 6 bases, with 16 bases sitting between them. The germline gives CDR1 SGDLS, CDR2 YYNGEE. CDR3 sequence: CASSVGPTLAPNEQFF. CDR3 nucleotides: TGTGCCAGCAGCGTAGGGCCTACCTTGGCCCCCAATGAGCAGTTCTTC.

The chain employs TRBV24-1 and TRBJ2-7, with unresolved D. Between the trimmed V and J ends, which lost 4 bases and 0 bases, there was a span of 12 bases. Germline V gene lookup returns CDR1 KGHDR and CDR2 SFDVKD. The CDR3 sequence is 15 residues long. CDR3 DNA: TGTGCCACCAGTGACCTAGAGTGGGGCTCCTACGAGCAGTACTTC. Its translation: CATSDLEWGSYEQYF.

The chain has TRBV6-5 and TRBJ1-2; TRBD1 aligns across 10 bases. With 6 bases clipped from V and 0 bases from J, the junction kept 4 bases outside the gene matches. The CDR3 extends over 15 amino acids. CDR1 and CDR2 from the germline V gene are MNHEY and SVGAGI. The CDR3 DNA sequence: TGTGCCAGCAGGGGACAGGGGCAATCTAACTATGGCTACACCTTC. This sequence encodes CASRGQGQSNYGYTF.

This clone appeared a few times. This chain links TRBV5-5 with TRBJ1-5, with 7 bases matching TRBD1. The germline V gene has CDR1 SGHKS and CDR2 YYEKEE (reference sequence). J was trimmed by 0 bases and V by 3 bases; bases with no gene match: 3. The CDR3 runs 15 residues. CDR3 in DNA: TGTGCCAGCAGCTATCAGGGGGTTAGCAATCAGCCCCAGCATTTT. This gives the protein CASSYQGVSNQPQHF.

This clone was seen only once. J is TRBJ2-7 and V is TRBV7-8; 7 nucleotides agree with TRBD2. With V trimmed by 5 bases and J by 2 bases, 15 bases remained unmatched. Per germline, CDR1 SGHVS and CDR2 FQNEAQ. The CDR3 is 17 residues long. This chain's CDR3 is CASSTGPTGGGAYEQYF. The CDR3, as DNA: TGTGCCAGCAGCACCGGTCCGACGGGAGGAGGGGCCTACGAGCAGTACTTC.

The genes are TRBV2 and TRBJ1-5; 7 bases fit TRBD1. J lost 5 bases, V lost 6 bases, and 4 bases had no gene match. The germline V gene has CDR1 SNHLY and CDR2 FYNNEI. The CDR3 is 13 residues long. As DNA, the CDR3 is TGTGCCAGCAGAGGACAGGAATATCAGCCCCAGCATTTT. Encoded protein: CASRGQEYQPQHF.

This chain links TRBV1 with TRBJ2-7; the table names TRBD2, a call not compared with the DNA. TRBV1 is a known pseudogene. The length of the CDR3 is 18 residues. In nucleotides, the CDR3 is TGCACCAGCAGCCAAGCGGAGGATGGATGTCGTGGCATCTACGAGCAGTACTTC. Translating it yields CTSSQAEDGCRGIYEQYF.

This rearrangement joins TRBV27 to TRBJ1-5; TRBD1 aligns across 7 bases. The CDR3 extends over 14 amino acids. J was trimmed by 10 bases and V by 5 bases; bases with no gene match: 11. Germline V lookup: CDR1 MNHEY, CDR2 SMNVEV (reference sequence). The CDR3 DNA sequence: TGTGCCAGCAGTCCACCGGGACAGAGCCGTCCCCAGCATTTT. Protein product: CASSPPGQSRPQHF.

This sequence joins TRBV5-4 and TRBJ2-1, with TRBD2 matching 14 bases. CDR1 and CDR2 from the germline V gene are SGHNT and YYREEE (reference sequence). V dropped 4 bases and J dropped 6; count of bases not matched to a gene: 9. CDR3 size: 17 residues. The CDR3 sequence: CASSQGLAGVFSNEQFF. In DNA form, the CDR3 reads TGTGCCAGCAGCCAGGGACTAGCGGGAGTCTTTTCCAATGAGCAGTTCTTC. Full variable domain (rest looked up from reference TRBV5-4 and TRBJ2-1): ETGVTQSPTHLIKTRGQQVTLRCSSQSGHNTVSWYQQALGQGPQFIFQYYREEENGRGNFPPRFSGLQFPNYSSELNVNALELDDSALYLCASSQGLAGVFSNEQFFGPGTRLTVL.